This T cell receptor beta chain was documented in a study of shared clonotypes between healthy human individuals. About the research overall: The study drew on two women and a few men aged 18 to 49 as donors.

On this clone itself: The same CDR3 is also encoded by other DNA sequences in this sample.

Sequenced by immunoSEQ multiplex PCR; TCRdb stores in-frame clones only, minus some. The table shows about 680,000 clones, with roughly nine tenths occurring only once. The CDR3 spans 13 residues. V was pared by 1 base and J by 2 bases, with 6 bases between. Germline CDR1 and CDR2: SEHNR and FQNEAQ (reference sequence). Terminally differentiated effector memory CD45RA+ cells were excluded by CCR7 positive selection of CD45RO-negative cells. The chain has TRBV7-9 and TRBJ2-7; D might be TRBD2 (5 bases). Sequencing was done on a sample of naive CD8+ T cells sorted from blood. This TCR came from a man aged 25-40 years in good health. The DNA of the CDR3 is TGTGCCAGCAGCTTAGTCGGGGCCTACGAGCAGTACTTC. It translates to CASSLVGAYEQYF.